The rows below give T cell receptor beta chains drawn from one sample of a study of T cell changes during pregnancy in multiple sclerosis. Here immunoSEQ multiplex PCR was the method, and the copy in TCRdb shows in-frame clones only, minus some. The repertoire consists of tens of thousands of clones, with more than 75% occurring once and the leading ten covering under 7.5%. Source: CD8+ T cells from peripheral blood mononuclear cells, taken in the third trimester of pregnancy. These TCRs come from a female donor with multiple sclerosis, enrolled in a pregnancy study. The CDR3 runs from the conserved cysteine through the conserved F or W. D genes are given only for firm matches. A clone size is listed for some rows: how often the clone was seen (once, few, many), or a class if it is expanded.

15 | . | TRBJ1-1 | TRBV9 | . | TGTGCCAGCAACCAGGGTTCAGTGCAAAACACTGAAGCTTTCTTT | CASNQGSVQNTEAFF
14 | . | TRBJ2-3 | TRBV6-1 | . | TGTGCCAGCAGTGGCGGGACTGGCCCGGATACGCAGTATTTT | CASSGGTGPDTQYF
14 | once | TRBJ1-1 | TRBV7-8 | . | TGTGCCAGCAGCTTCAGGGGAGGGGTCGCTGAAGCTTTCTTT | CASSFRGGVAEAFF
14 | . | TRBJ2-2 | TRBV28 | . | TGTGCCAGCAGTGAGACAGGGAACACCGGGGAGCTGTTTTTT | CASSETGNTGELFF
17 | . | TRBJ2-3 | TRBV5-6 | TRBD2 | TGTGCCAGCAGCGGTGTTCTAGCGGGGGGGACCTCAGATACGCAGTATTTT | CASSGVLAGGTSDTQYF
11 | . | TRBJ2-7 | TRBV7-3 | . | TGTGCCAGCAGCTTGCGGTACGAGCAGTACTTC | CASSLRYEQYF
13 | . | TRBJ1-1 | TRBV28 | . | TGTGCCAGCAGTTTGGGAGAGGGGGCTGAAGCTTTCTTT | CASSLGEGAEAFF
15 | . | TRBJ2-6 | TRBV15 | . | TGTGCCACCGGACTTTCGGGGTCGGGGGCCAACGTCCTGACTTTC | CATGLSGSGANVLTF
16 | . | TRBJ2-3 | TRBV27 | . | TGTGCCAGCAGTTTGGTGGGGGGGCTAGGAACAGATACGCAGTATTTT | CASSLVGGLGTDTQYF
14 | . | TRBJ1-2 | TRBV9 | . | TGTGCCAGCTCCAAGTGGTTAGCCAACTATGGCTACACCTTC | CASSKWLANYGYTF
15 | . | TRBJ2-7 | TRBV10-1 | . | TGCGCCAGGTTAACGCGGGACAGCGTACCTTACGAGCAGTACTTC | CARLTRDSVPYEQYF
15 | . | TRBJ2-7 | TRBV19 | TRBD1 | TGTGCCAGTAGTATAGGGACAGGGGCTCCCTACGAGCAGTACTTC | CASSIGTGAPYEQYF
15 | once | TRBJ2-3 | TRBV12-5 | TRBD1 | TGTGCTAGTGGCCAACAGGGGTCCCTCACAGATACGCAGTATTTT | CASGQQGSLTDTQYF
19 | . | TRBJ1-6 | TRBV4-1 | TRBD1 | TGCGCCAGCAGCCAATGGAAACAGGGGACGAGCTCCTATAATTCACCCCTCCACTTT | CASSQWKQGTSSYNSPLHF
16 | . | TRBJ1-4 | TRBV2 | . | TGTGCCAGCAGTGACTCCAGACAGCGCCAGGGAGAAAAACTGTTTTTT | CASSDSRQRQGEKLFF
13 | . | TRBJ2-1 | TRBV7-9 | . | TGTGCCAGCAGCCACGACAGGCCGAATGAGCAGTTCTTC | CASSHDRPNEQFF
15 | . | TRBJ2-3 | TRBV30 | TRBD2 | TGTGCCTGCACTAGCGGGGGGGCCTACACAGATACGCAGTATTTT | CACTSGGAYTDTQYF
18 | . | TRBJ2-7 | TRBV2 | . | TGTGCGACCCTGGGGATGGGGGGGCGTGGAGATTTATCCTACGAGCAGTACTTC | CATLGMGGRGDLSYEQYF
15 | . | TRBJ2-7 | TRBV4-1 | TRBD1 | TGCGCCAGCAGCCCTGGGACAGAGTTGTCCTACGAGCAGTACTTC | CASSPGTELSYEQYF
14 | . | TRBJ1-5 | TRBV4-3 | TRBD1 | TGCGCCAGCAGCCGTTACAGGGGAGGCCAGCCCCAGCATTTT | CASSRYRGGQPQHF
14 | . | TRBJ2-5 | TRBV30 | TRBD2 | TGTGCCTGGACCCCCGGGAGGGGCTGGGAGACCCAGTACTTC | CAWTPGRGWETQYF
16 | . | TRBJ2-3 | TRBV10-3 | TRBD2 | TGTGCCATCAGTCCCCTTCCACTAGCGAGCACAGATACGCAGTATTTT | CAISPLPLASTDTQYF
18 | . | TRBJ1-5 | TRBV2 | TRBD1 | TGTGCCAGCAGCTCCGAGGAGGGACAGGGCCGATGGGATCAGCCCCAGCATTTT | CASSSEEGQGRWDQPQHF
16 | . | TRBJ2-7 | TRBV4-1 | TRBD1 | TGCGCCAGCAGCCCACAGCCCGGGACAGGGGTATACGAGCAGTACTTC | CASSPQPGTGVYEQYF
18 | once | TRBJ2-3 | TRBV4-3 | . | TGCGCCAGCAGCCAAGAGCCATACCAGGTTGCTTCGGTGGATACGCAGTATTTT | CASSQEPYQVASVDTQYF
15 | once | TRBJ1-1 | TRBV7-8 | . | TGTGCCAGCAGTCCTGTGACAGACTTGAACACTGAAGCTTTCTTT | CASSPVTDLNTEAFF
16 | . | TRBJ2-7 | TRBV11-2 | TRBD2 | TGTGCCAGCAGCTTAGATCGGGGGGGAGCGGGCTACGAGCAGTACTTC | CASSLDRGGAGYEQYF
15 | . | TRBJ2-1 | TRBV18 | TRBD1 | TGTGCCAGCTCACCAGACAGGGGTTTAGGCAATGAGCAGTTCTTC | CASSPDRGLGNEQFF
16 | . | TRBJ2-7 | TRBV18 | TRBD1 | TGTGCCAGCTCACTGGACAGGGGGCGCGCCCCCTACGAGCAGTACTTC | CASSLDRGRAPYEQYF
18 | . | TRBJ2-3 | TRBV9 | TRBD2 | TGTGCCAGCAGCGTAGGGACTAGCGGGGGACGGGGCACAGATACGCAGTATTTT | CASSVGTSGGRGTDTQYF
14 | . | TRBJ1-5 | TRBV2 | . | TGTGCCAGCAGTGACAGGGGCTACAATCAGCCCCAGCATTTT | CASSDRGYNQPQHF
15 | . | TRBJ1-4 | TRBV9 | . | TGTGCCAGCAGCGTCGGGGGACTGATTAATGAAAAACTGTTTTTT | CASSVGGLINEKLFF
15 | . | TRBJ1-2 | TRBV19 | . | TGTGCCAGTAGTATAGAGGTCGGTATCCTCTATGGCTACACCTTC | CASSIEVGILYGYTF
14 | . | TRBJ2-5 | TRBV9 | TRBD2 | TGTGCCAGCAGCTCTAGCGGGGTTCAAGAGACCCAGTACTTC | CASSSSGVQETQYF
16 | . | TRBJ1-1 | TRBV27 | TRBD1 | TGTGTCGAAATCCGACAGGGGGATCGGGGCGGAGGGGAAGCTTTCTTT | CVEIRQGDRGGGEAFF
15 | . | TRBJ2-7 | TRBV5-4 | TRBD2 | TGTGCCAGCAGCCCACTAGCGGGGGGTAACTACGAGCAGTACTTC | CASSPLAGGNYEQYF
16 | . | TRBJ2-7 | TRBV4-2 | . | TGTGCCAGCAGCCAAGATTTCGGGGGTCCCTCCTACGAGCAGTACTTC | CASSQDFGGPSYEQYF
14 | . | TRBJ1-5 | TRBV5-1 | TRBD1 | TGCGCCAGCAGCTGGACAGGAGGGAATCAGCCCCAGCATTTT | CASSWTGGNQPQHF
15 | . | TRBJ2-1 | TRBV4-3 | TRBD2 | TGCGCCAGCAGCCAAGTCGGACTAGCCGGGGATGAGCAGTTCTTC | CASSQVGLAGDEQFF
15 | . | TRBJ1-1 | TRBV19 | TRBD1 | TGTGCCAGTAGGACCCGGGGACAGCTGAACACTGAAGCTTTCTTT | CASRTRGQLNTEAFF
13 | . | TRBJ2-5 | TRBV28 | . | TGTGCCAGCAGTTCACCCCCCCGGGAGACCCAGTACTTC | CASSSPPRETQYF